This T cell receptor beta chain comes out of a study of blood T cell repertoires in COVID-19. In the study overall: Sample material is recorded as cDNA or gDNA derived from T cells, B-cell-depleted T cells, or PBMCs.

In the source study's methods: Amplification of reference gene primers provided the estimated nucleated cell counts. TCRdb keeps only in-frame clones here, not all; method: immunoSEQ multiplex PCR. V and J calls and clone size are those listed in that table; D and trimming were worked out from the DNA. The sample carries about 320,000 clones, around 86% recorded once. The CDR3 contains 13 residues. Unmatched junction bases numbered 6, after V lost 4 bases and J lost 8 bases. The germline V gene has CDR1 KGHDR and CDR2 SFDVKD. Two negative PCRs, clearance, or symptom resolution had been documented for recovered Cohort 3 donors.

The J gene is TRBJ1-2, the V gene TRBV24-1, with 7 bases lining up with TRBD1. This receptor was taken from a woman younger than 30 who had recovered from COVID-19. Sequencing was performed on PBMCs or T cells enriched from blood (not recorded which). CDR3 DNA: TGTGCCACCAGTGAGGGCAGGGGGAAAGGCTACACCTTC. Amino acid sequence: CATSEGRGKGYTF.